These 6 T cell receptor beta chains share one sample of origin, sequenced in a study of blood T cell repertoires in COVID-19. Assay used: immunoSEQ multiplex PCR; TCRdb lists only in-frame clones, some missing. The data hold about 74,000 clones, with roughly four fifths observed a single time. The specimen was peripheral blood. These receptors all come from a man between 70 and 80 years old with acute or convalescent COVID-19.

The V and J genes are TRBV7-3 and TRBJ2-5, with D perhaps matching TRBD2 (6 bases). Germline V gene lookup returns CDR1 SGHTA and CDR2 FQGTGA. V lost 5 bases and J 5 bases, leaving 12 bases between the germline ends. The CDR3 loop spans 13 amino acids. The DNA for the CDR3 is TGTGCCAGCAGCCGTACTAGCAGCGAGACCCAGTACTTC. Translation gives CASSRTSSETQYF.

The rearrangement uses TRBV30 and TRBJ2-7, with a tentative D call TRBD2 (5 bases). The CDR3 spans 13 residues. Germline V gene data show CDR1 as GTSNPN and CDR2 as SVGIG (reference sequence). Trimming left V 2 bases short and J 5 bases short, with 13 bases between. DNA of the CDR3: TGTGCCTGGAGTAGCTTGACGGGAAACGAGCAGTACTTC. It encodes CAWSSLTGNEQYF.

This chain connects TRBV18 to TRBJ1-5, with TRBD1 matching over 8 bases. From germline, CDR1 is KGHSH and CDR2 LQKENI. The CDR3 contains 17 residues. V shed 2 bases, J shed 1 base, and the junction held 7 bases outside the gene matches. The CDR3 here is CASSPDRGVPSNQPQHF. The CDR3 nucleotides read TGTGCCAGCTCACCAGACAGGGGAGTTCCGAGCAATCAGCCCCAGCATTTT.

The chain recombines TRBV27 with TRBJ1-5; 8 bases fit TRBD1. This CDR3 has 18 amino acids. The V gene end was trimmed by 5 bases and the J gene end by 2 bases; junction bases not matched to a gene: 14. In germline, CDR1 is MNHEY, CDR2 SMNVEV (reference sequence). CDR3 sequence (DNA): TGTGCCAGCAGTCCCCGCCGGACAGGGAAAGCCGGCAATCAGCCCCAGCATTTT. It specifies CASSPRRTGKAGNQPQHF.

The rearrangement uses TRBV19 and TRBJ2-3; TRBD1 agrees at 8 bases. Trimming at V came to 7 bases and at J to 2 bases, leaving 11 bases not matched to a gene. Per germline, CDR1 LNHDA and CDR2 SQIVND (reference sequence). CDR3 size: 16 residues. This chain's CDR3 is CASKDRATSHTDTQYF. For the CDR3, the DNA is TGTGCCAGTAAGGACAGGGCGACATCCCACACAGATACGCAGTATTTT. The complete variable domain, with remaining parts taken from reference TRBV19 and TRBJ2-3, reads DGGITQSPKYLFRKEGQNVTLSCEQNLNHDAMYWYRQDPGQGLRLIYYSQIVNDFQKGDIAEGYSVSREKKESFPLTVTSAQKNPTAFYLCASKDRATSHTDTQYFGPGTRLTVL.

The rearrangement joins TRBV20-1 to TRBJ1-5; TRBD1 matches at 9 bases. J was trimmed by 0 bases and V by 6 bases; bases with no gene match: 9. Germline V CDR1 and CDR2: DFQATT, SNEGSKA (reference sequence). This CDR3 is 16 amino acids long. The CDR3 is CSASQTGGYSNQPQHF. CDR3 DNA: TGCAGTGCAAGTCAGACAGGGGGATATAGCAATCAGCCCCAGCATTTT.